This T cell receptor (beta chain) stems from a study of blood T cell repertoires in COVID-19. Looking at the study overall: Sources were T cells, B-cell-depleted T cells, or PBMCs; the material itself was cDNA or gDNA.

This CDR3 comprises 14 residues. Germline V CDR1 and CDR2: KGHSY, FQNENV. Unmatched junction bases numbered 5, after V lost 5 bases and J lost 2 bases. The table came from immunoSEQ multiplex PCR; TCRdb's copy has only in-frame clones and leaves some out. The sample yields about 250,000 clones, approximately 80% seen once. The chain employs TRBV16 and TRBJ2-5, with 7 bases that match TRBD1. The TCR sequence derives from a woman in her 70s with acute or convalescent COVID-19. Sequencing input: peripheral blood. The CDR3 loop is CASSTGTEQETQYF. CDR3 nucleotide sequence: TGTGCCAGCAGCACCGGGACAGAGCAAGAGACCCAGTACTTC.